Sequencing of this T cell receptor beta chain was carried out in a study of T cell responses to AZD1222 COVID-19 vaccine (dated by TCRdb to the early 2020s). As for the study more broadly: TCR sequencing covered 233 trial participants: approximately 200 given two doses of AZD1222 and 26 given two doses of MenACWY control vaccine. Enrollment into the trials was organized by age into subgroups of 18-55, 56-69 and 70-plus years, and those subgroups contained about 160, 30 and 59 TCR-sequenced participants, respectively.

The CDR3 regions of human TCRbeta chains were subjected to immunosequencing. Per the original workflow: TCRs in the repertoires were compared against a reference library of SARS-CoV-2-specific TCRs that had been generated with the MIRA antigen-specificity platform. Breadth meant the fraction of unique TCRs that were SARS-CoV-2-associated, whereas depth meant the fraction of total T cells that were SARS-CoV-2-associated. Using the MIRA data, each spike-specific TCR was assigned both to the spike region to which the TCR was reactive and to a CD4 or CD8 class. Log10-transformed breadth and depth values were compared by one-way ANOVA with Sidak's multiple comparisons tests. TCRdb limited this immuneACCESS table to in-frame rearrangements with V and J called. A share of clones is missing; checked studies link under half to unresolved V genes, and the rest is unexplained. V and J calls and clone size are given by that table; D and trimming were obtained from the DNA. The sample records about 67,000 clones, roughly four fifths of which are singletons. Of the sample, about 6.1% is held by the ten largest clones.

Broad study findings and their caveats: Vaccine-associated CD4 TCRs spanned the whole spike protein, with dominant responses in regions 160-218 and 743-854. After two AZD1222 doses, both the breadth and the depth of spike-specific TCRs were significantly higher than at day 0 and than in MenACWY recipients. In the small 56-69-year group, the increase in depth fell short of significance, most likely because of low power. Most participants were white British and females outnumbered males, and the authors suggested that clonal diversity may have been underestimated. Because no day 14 peak-response samples were available, repertoires were characterized only after the peak T cell response. Reportedly, close to half of the unique spike-specific TCRs recognized epitopes lying outside the regions that are mutated in the B.1.351 and B.1.1.7 variants. Conclusions about previously exposed vaccinees were limited because only six AZD1222 recipients were SARS-CoV-2 seropositive at baseline.

Comments on this clone: What antigen it recognizes has not been identified. No base-level quality is on record; no much larger clone is a single base apart.

Interpreted using the paper, the time point label stands for: about 28 days (+/-7) after the second vaccine dose. Because spike-specific TCR depth and breadth did not differ between the two schedules, AZD1222 recipients who got a second dose at roughly 4 weeks were pooled with those who got a second dose at roughly 12 weeks. Vaccinee samples came from UK trials COV001 and COV002, including a single-blind randomized controlled phase 2/3 trial of AZD1222 (ChAdOx1 nCoV-19) in healthy adults. Trial participant PBMC samples were collected at day 0 and day 28 after the second dose for TCRbeta chain sequencing. CDR1 KGHDR and CDR2 SFDVKD are derived from the germline V gene. V loses 2 bases of germline sequence and J loses 4 bases, and the interval between the two ends is 10 bases. Counted from cysteine to phenylalanine, this CDR3 has 14 amino acids. Just the 42-base CDR3 DNA is kept, in frame starting at base 1.

The sample here was peripheral blood, taken 28 days after the second AZD1222 dose. This TCR was recovered from an adult who received the AZD1222 COVID-19 vaccine. The chain links TRBV24-1 with TRBJ1-2; the D gene remains uncertain. The CDR3 here reads CATSDSNGIYGYTF. The DNA sequence is TGTGCCACCAGTGATTCTAATGGAATCTATGGCTACACCTTC.